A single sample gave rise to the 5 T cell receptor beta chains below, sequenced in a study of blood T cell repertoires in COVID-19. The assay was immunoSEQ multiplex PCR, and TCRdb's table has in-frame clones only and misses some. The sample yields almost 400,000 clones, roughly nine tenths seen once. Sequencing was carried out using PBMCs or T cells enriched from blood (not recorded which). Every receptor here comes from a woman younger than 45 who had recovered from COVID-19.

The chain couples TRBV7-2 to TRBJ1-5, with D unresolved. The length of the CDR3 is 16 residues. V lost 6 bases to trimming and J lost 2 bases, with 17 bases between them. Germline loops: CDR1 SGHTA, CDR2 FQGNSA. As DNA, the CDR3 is TGTGCCAGCAGTTTTAGACCGGGGTATGGCAATCAGCCCCAGCATTTT. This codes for CASSFRPGYGNQPQHF.

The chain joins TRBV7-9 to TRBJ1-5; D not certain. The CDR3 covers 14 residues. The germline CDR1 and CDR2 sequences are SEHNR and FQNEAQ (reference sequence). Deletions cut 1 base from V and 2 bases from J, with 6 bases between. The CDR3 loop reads CASSLGGGNQPQHF. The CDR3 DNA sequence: TGTGCCAGCAGCTTAGGGGGAGGCAATCAGCCCCAGCATTTT. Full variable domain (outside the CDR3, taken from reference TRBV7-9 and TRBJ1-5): DTGVSQNPRHKITKRGQNVTFRCDPISEHNRLYWYRQTLGQGPEFLTYFQNEAQLEKSRLLSDRFSAERPKGSFSTLEIQRTEQGDSAMYLCASSLGGGNQPQHFGDGTRLSIL.

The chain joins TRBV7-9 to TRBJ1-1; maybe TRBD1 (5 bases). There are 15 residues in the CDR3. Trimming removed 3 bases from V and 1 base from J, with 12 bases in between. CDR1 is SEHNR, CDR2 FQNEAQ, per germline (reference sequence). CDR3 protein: CASSLGGGTNTEAFF. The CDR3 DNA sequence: TGTGCCAGCAGCTTGGGTGGGGGGACGAACACTGAAGCTTTCTTT.

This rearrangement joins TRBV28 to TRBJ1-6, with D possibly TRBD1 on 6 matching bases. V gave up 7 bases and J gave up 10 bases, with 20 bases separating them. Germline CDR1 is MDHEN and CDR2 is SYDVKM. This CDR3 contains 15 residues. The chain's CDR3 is CASTPSRQGHSPLHF. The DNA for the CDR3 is TGTGCCAGCACCCCATCCCGGCAGGGGCACTCACCCCTCCACTTT.

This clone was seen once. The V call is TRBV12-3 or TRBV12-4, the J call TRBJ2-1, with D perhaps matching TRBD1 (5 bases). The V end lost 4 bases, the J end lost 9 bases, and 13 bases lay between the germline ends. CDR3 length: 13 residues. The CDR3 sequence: CASSWKGTGEQFF. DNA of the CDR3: TGTGCCAGCAGTTGGAAGGGTACAGGTGAGCAGTTCTTC.